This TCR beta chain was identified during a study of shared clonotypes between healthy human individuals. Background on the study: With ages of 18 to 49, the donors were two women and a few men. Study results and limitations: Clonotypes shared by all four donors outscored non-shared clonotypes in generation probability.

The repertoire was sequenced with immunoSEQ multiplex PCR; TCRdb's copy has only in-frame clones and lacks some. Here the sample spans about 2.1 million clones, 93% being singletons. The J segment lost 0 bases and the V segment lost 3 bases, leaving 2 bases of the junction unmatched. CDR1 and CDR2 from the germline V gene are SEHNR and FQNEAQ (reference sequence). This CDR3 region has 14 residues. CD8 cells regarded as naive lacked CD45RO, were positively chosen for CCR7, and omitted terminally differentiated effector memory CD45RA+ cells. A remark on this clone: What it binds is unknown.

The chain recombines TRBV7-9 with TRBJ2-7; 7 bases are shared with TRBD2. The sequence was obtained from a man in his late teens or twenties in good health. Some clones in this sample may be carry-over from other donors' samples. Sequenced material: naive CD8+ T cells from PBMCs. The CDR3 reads CASSLGLRSYEQYF. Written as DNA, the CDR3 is TGTGCCAGCAGCTTGGGACTACGCTCCTACGAGCAGTACTTC.